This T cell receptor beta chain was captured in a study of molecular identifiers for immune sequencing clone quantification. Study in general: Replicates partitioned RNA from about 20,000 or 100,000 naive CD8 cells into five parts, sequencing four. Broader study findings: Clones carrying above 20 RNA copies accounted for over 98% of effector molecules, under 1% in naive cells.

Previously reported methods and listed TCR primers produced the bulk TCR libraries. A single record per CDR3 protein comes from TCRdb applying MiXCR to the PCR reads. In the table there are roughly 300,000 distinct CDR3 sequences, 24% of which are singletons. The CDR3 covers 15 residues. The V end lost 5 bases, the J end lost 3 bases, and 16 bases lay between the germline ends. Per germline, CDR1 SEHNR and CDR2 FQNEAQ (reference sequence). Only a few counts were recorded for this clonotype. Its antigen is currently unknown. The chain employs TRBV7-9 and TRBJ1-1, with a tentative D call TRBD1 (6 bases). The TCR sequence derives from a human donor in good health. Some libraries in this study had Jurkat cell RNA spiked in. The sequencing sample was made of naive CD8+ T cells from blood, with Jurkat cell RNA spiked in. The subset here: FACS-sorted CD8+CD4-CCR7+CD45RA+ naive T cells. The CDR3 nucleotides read TGTGCCAGCAGCAGAGGACGGGGGGCAGACACTGAAGCTTTCTTT. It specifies CASSRGRGADTEAFF.